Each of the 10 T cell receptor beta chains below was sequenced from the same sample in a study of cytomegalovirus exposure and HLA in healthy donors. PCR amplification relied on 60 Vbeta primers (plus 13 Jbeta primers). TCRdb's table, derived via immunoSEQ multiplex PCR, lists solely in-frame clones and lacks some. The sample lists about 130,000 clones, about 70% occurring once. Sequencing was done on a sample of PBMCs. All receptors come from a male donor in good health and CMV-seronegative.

CDR3 loop: CASSYSTPGDYGYTF. CDR3 nucleotides: TGTGCCAGCAGTTACTCGACTCCAGGGGACTATGGCTACACCTTC. The V call is TRBV6-6, the J call TRBJ1-2; D possibly corresponds to TRBD1 (6 bases). CDR3 length: 15 residues. Trimming stripped 0 bases from V and 3 bases from J, with 11 bases between. The germline gives CDR1 MNHNY, CDR2 SVGAGI (reference sequence).

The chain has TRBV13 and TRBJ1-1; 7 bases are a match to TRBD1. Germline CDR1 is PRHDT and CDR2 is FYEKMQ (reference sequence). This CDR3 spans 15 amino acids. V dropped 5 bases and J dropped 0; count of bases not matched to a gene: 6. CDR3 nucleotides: TGTGCCAGCAGCGTTACAGGGGAGATGAACACTGAAGCTTTCTTT. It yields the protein CASSVTGEMNTEAFF.

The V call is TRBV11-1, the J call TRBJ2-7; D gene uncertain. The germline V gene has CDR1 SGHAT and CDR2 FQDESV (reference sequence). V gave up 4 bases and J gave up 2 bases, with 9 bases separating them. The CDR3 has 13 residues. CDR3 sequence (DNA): TGTGCCAGCAGCTACCGAGTGACCTACGAGCAGTACTTC. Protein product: CASSYRVTYEQYF.

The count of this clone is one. This chain's CDR3 is CASRSGGNSPLHF. In DNA form, the CDR3 reads TGTGCCAGCCGGAGCGGGGGTAATTCACCCCTCCACTTT. This rearrangement joins TRBV28 to TRBJ1-6, with D perhaps matching TRBD1 (5 bases). This CDR3 is built from 13 residues. Germline-derived CDR1 and CDR2 are MDHEN and SYDVKM. The V gene lost 8 bases and the J gene lost 6 bases, with 11 bases spanning the gap.

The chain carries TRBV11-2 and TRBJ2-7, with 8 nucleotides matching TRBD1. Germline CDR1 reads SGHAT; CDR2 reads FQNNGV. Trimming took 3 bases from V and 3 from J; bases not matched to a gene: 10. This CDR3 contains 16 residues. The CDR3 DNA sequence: TGTGCCAGCAGCTTTGGACAGGGTGTCCACTACTACGAGCAGTACTTC. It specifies CASSFGQGVHYYEQYF.

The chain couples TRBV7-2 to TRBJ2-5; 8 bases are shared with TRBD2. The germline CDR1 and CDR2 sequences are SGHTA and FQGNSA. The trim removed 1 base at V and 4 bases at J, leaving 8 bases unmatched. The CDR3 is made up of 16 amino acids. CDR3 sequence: CASSLGLAGLGETQYF. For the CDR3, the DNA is TGTGCCAGCAGCTTAGGGCTAGCGGGTTTAGGAGAGACCCAGTACTTC.

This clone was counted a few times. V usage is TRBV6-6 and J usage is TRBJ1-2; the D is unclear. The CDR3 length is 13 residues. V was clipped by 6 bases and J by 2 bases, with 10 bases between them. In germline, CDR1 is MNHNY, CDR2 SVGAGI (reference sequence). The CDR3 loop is CASRLSPNYGYTF. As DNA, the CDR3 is TGTGCCAGCAGACTCTCACCGAACTATGGCTACACCTTC.

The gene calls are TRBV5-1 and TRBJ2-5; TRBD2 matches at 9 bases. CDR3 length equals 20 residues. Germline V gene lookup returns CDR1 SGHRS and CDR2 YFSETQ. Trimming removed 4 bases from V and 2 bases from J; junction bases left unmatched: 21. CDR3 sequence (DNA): TGCGCCAGCAGCCGAGGGAGAAGCGGGGGGCCGGGGGGCTCTCAAGAGACCCAGTACTTC. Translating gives CASSRGRSGGPGGSQETQYF.

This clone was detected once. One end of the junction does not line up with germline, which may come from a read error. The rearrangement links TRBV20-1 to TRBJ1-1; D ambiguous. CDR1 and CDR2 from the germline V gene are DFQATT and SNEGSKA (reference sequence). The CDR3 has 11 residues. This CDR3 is CNASSETEAFF. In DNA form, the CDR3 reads TGCAATGCTAGTTCGGAGACTGAAGCTTTCTTT.

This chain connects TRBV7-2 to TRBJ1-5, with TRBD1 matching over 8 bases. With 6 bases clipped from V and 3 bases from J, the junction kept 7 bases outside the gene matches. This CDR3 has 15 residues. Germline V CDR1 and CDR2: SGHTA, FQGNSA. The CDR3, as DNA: TGTGCCAGCAGTCCCGACAGGGGATACAATCAGCCCCAGCATTTT. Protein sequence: CASSPDRGYNQPQHF.